This TCR beta chain was captured by sequencing in a study of blood T cell repertoires in COVID-19. For the study at large: Material from acute and convalescent COVID-19 was sourced from the United States, Italy and Spain.

Original handling: Quantification of nucleated cells was approximated via reference gene primer amplification. The data were produced by immunoSEQ multiplex PCR, yet TCRdb's version contains in-frame clones alone and is incomplete. V, J and clone size reflect that table, while D and trimming were determined from the DNA. The table records 140,000 to 150,000 clones, roughly 84% of them present only once. Looked up from germline, CDR1 is SGHNT and CDR2 is YYREEE (reference sequence). Germline trimming cut 2 bases from V and 1 base from J; bases unmatched to any gene: 0. The CDR3 runs 14 residues. The rearrangement joins TRBV5-4 to TRBJ2-4; 7 nucleotides agree with TRBD1. This receptor was taken from a man aged 25-40 years with COVID-19, enrolled during active disease. Sequenced: peripheral blood. The CDR3 is CASSLQGAKNIQYF. In DNA form, the CDR3 reads TGTGCCAGCAGCTTACAGGGGGCCAAAAACATTCAGTACTTC.